The clone carrying this TCR beta chain was recorded once. Germline V gene sequence: CDR1 MDHEN, CDR2 SYDVKM. V lost 5 bases and J lost 5, with 13 bases in between. The CDR3 consists of 13 residues. As originally analysed: Cell counts per sample came from amplifying reference gene primers. Profiling relied on immunoSEQ multiplex PCR, and the TCRdb table lists in-frame clones only, not all of them. That table gives V, J and clone size, and the DNA gave D and trimming. Among 120,000 to 150,000 clones, around four fifths were seen once, and the ten largest hold about 3.1%. The record originates from a study of blood T cell repertoires in COVID-19.

This TCR was sampled from a woman aged 40-49 years with active or convalescent COVID-19. The sequencing sample was made of peripheral blood. The rearrangement uses TRBV28 and TRBJ2-7, with a weak D call TRBD1 (5 bases). The CDR3 is CASSPADSHEQYF. The DNA for the CDR3 is TGTGCCAGCAGTCCAGCTGACAGCCACGAGCAGTACTTC. The whole variable domain, filled in from reference TRBV28 and TRBJ2-7, reads DVKVTQSSRYLVKRTGEKVFLECVQDMDHENMFWYRQDPGLGLRLIYFSYDVKMKEKGDIPEGYSVSREKKERFSLILESASTNQTSMYLCASSPADSHEQYFGPGTRLTVT.